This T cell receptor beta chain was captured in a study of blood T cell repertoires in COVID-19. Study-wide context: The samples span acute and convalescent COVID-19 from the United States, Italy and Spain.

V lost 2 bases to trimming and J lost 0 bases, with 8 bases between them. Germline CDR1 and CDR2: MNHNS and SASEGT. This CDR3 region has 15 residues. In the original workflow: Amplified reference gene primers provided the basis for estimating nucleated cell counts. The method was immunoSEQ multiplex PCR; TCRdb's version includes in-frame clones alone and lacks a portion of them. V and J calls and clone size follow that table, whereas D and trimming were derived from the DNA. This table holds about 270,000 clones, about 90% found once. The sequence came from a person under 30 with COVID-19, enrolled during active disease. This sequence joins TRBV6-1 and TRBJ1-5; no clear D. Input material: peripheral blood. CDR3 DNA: TGTGCCAGCAGTGAAAACAGTTTTAGCAATCAGCCCCAGCATTTT. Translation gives CASSENSFSNQPQHF.